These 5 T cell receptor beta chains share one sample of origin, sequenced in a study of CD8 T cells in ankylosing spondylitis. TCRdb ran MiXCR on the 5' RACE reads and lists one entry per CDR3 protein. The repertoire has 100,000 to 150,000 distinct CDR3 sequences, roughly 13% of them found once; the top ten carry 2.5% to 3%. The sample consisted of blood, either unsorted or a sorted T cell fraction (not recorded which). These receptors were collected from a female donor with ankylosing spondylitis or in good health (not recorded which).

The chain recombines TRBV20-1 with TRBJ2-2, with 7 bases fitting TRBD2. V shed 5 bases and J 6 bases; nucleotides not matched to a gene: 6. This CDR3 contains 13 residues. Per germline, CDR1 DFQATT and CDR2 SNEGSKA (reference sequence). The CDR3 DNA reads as TGCAGTGCTCCGCCTAGCGGATCCGGGGAGCTGTTTTTT. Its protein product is CSAPPSGSGELFF.

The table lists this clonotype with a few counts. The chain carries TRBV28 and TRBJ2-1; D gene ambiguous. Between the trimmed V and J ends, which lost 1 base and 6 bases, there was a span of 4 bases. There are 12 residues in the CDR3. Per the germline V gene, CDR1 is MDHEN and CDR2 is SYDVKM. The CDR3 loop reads CASSLYGNEQFF. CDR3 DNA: TGTGCCAGCAGTTTATACGGCAATGAGCAGTTCTTC. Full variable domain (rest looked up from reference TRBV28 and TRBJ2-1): DVKVTQSSRYLVKRTGEKVFLECVQDMDHENMFWYRQDPGLGLRLIYFSYDVKMKEKGDIPEGYSVSREKKERFSLILESASTNQTSMYLCASSLYGNEQFFGPGTRLTVL.

The CDR3 loop is CASSPRTSGIDEQFF. CDR3 nucleotides: TGTGCCAGCAGCCCCCGGACTAGCGGGATTGATGAGCAGTTCTTC. The genes are TRBV7-3 and TRBJ2-1; 12 bases match TRBD2. This CDR3 is 15 amino acids long. Trimming at V came to 5 bases and at J to 8 bases, leaving 7 bases not matched to a gene. Per the germline V gene, CDR1 is SGHTA and CDR2 is FQGTGA.

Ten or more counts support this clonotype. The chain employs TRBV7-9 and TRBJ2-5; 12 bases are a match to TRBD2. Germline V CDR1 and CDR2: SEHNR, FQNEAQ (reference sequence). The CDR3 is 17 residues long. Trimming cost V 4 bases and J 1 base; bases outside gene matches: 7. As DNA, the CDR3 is TGTGCCAGCAGCTCATACACTAGCGGGAGGCTCCAAGAGACCCAGTACTTC. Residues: CASSSYTSGRLQETQYF.

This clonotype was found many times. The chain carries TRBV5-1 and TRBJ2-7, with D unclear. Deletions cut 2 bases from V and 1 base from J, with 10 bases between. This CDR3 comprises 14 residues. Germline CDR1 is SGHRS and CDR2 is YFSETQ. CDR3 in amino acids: CASSLGIRSYEQYF. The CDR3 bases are TGCGCCAGCAGCTTAGGGATTAGATCCTACGAGCAGTACTTC.